This T cell receptor (beta chain) was retrieved from a study of CD8 T cells in ankylosing spondylitis. This clonotype came up once. MiXCR was run by TCRdb on the 5' RACE reads, yielding one entry per CDR3 protein. In the table there are 85,000 to 100,000 distinct CDR3 sequences, about 8.3% of which are singletons. J was trimmed by 3 bases and V by 5 bases; bases with no gene match: 7. The CDR3 runs 14 residues. Looked up from germline, CDR1 is SGHVS and CDR2 is FQNEAQ. The TCR sequence derives from a male donor with ankylosing spondylitis or in good health (not recorded which). Source material: blood, either unsorted or a sorted T cell fraction (not recorded which). The chain couples TRBV7-8 to TRBJ2-7, with 7 bases that match TRBD1. CDR3 protein: CASSPSGTDYEQYF. In DNA form, the CDR3 reads TGTGCCAGCAGCCCCTCCGGGACAGACTACGAGCAGTACTTC.